This is a list of T cell receptor beta chains from one sample in a study of post-analysis software for immune sequencing data. TCRdb used MiXCR to reprocess the PCR reads, holding one entry per CDR3 protein. The data hold about 820,000 distinct CDR3 sequences, with 53% observed a single time. Material: blood. All receptors derive from a girl aged 10 to 17 with multiple sclerosis. Each CDR3 is given with its conserved first and last residue.

V gene: TRBV10-3; J gene: TRBJ2-7; CDR3 protein: CAIRSQSPEQYF
V gene: TRBV12-3/TRBV12-4; J gene: TRBJ2-7; CDR3 protein: CASSARGQGIYEQYF
V gene: TRBV5-1; J gene: TRBJ2-1; CDR3 protein: CASSLAALAGAIAYNEQFF
V gene: TRBV20-1; J gene: TRBJ2-3; CDR3 protein: CSAQDRASTDTQYF
V gene: TRBV20-1; J gene: TRBJ2-1; CDR3 protein: CSARLLAGVNEQFF
V gene: TRBV29-1; J gene: TRBJ2-7; CDR3 protein: CSGGQATYEQYF
V gene: TRBV29-1; J gene: TRBJ2-5; CDR3 protein: CSSRQVRETQYF
V gene: TRBV10-3; J gene: TRBJ1-2; CDR3 protein: CAIREPGPYSYGYTF
V gene: TRBV29-1; J gene: TRBJ2-1; CDR3 protein: CSVAGLEQFF
V gene: TRBV29-1; J gene: TRBJ2-5; CDR3 protein: CSVVHSPGGTQYF
V gene: TRBV10-3; J gene: TRBJ2-7; CDR3 protein: CAISELAGVSYEQYF
V gene: TRBV7-2; J gene: TRBJ2-3; CDR3 protein: CASIRTGDPQYF
V gene: TRBV10-3; J gene: TRBJ2-7; CDR3 protein: CAIRGGTSYEQYF
V gene: TRBV4-1; J gene: TRBJ2-5; CDR3 protein: CASSQKGNGHLADPTQYF
V gene: TRBV10-3; J gene: TRBJ1-5; CDR3 protein: CAISGAWGNQPQHF
V gene: TRBV5-1; J gene: TRBJ2-6; CDR3 protein: CASSLEQGPPYSGANVLTF
V gene: TRBV30; J gene: TRBJ1-5; CDR3 protein: CAWSLLGAYNQPQHF
V gene: TRBV7-9; J gene: TRBJ2-1; CDR3 protein: CASSSGLAGDMRQFF
V gene: TRBV20-1; J gene: TRBJ2-5; CDR3 protein: CSAREIAGNQETQYF
V gene: TRBV14; J gene: TRBJ2-7; CDR3 protein: CASSQDFGPRYEQYF
V gene: TRBV20-1; J gene: TRBJ2-3; CDR3 protein: CSAVRDYDADTQYF
V gene: TRBV5-6; J gene: -; CDR3 protein: CASSSPSFETQYF
V gene: TRBV15; J gene: TRBJ2-1; CDR3 protein: CATSRMASGNNEQFF
V gene: TRBV5-1; J gene: TRBJ2-5; CDR3 protein: CASSLSPDSQETQYF
V gene: TRBV29-1; J gene: TRBJ2-5; CDR3 protein: CSVGIRGDPQETQYF
V gene: TRBV7-6; J gene: TRBJ1-6; CDR3 protein: CASSNGQIYNSPLHF
V gene: TRBV7-9; J gene: TRBJ2-1; CDR3 protein: CASSFRSGGAFDEQFF
V gene: TRBV6-6; J gene: TRBJ1-1; CDR3 protein: CASRIAGAGTEAFF
V gene: TRBV6-5; J gene: TRBJ2-7; CDR3 protein: CASSYPSHGQAPTYEQYF
V gene: TRBV20-1; J gene: TRBJ2-7; CDR3 protein: CSARGGLGGTSYEQYF